This TCR beta chain was recorded in a study of human T cells and chemical hapten exposure. About the research overall: The upper back received 0.01% DPC by patch testing, with results read at 6 days.

This clonotype was found a few times. The target antigen is unknown. Overall study results and limits: Expanded TCRs showed more large CDR3 clusters than pre-sensitization or healthy control sets.

The sample's time point: patch test 3, about 24 weeks after DPC sensitization. Treatment defined: therapeutic diphenylcyclopropenone sensitization with weekly scalp DPC. TCRdb re-derived calls from the RACE reads in MiXCR, one entry per CDR3 protein. This table holds 130,000 or so distinct CDR3 sequences, around 10% found once. Trimming stripped 7 bases from V and 1 base from J, with 16 bases between. The CDR3 covers 15 residues. Germline CDR1 is MNHEY and CDR2 is SVGAGI. This receptor was identified in a woman between 45 and 60 years old with alopecia areata. Some clones in this sample may be carry-over from other donors' samples. This sample comprised whole blood, obtained in connection with sensitization to the hapten diphenylcyclopropenone (DPC). The V call is TRBV6-5, the J call TRBJ1-1, with D perhaps matching TRBD1 (5 bases). CDR3 in amino acids: CASKLWGGPNTEAFF. DNA of the CDR3: TGTGCCAGCAAATTGTGGGGGGGACCGAACACTGAAGCTTTCTTT.